The rows below give T cell receptor beta chains drawn from one sample of a study of T cell changes during pregnancy in multiple sclerosis. Method: immunoSEQ multiplex PCR; TCRdb's copy keeps in-frame clones and lacks some. This table holds 56,000 or so clones, about nine tenths found once. The material sequenced was peripheral blood, taken in the first trimester of pregnancy. The receptor set was obtained from a female donor in good health, enrolled as a control in a pregnancy study. CDR3s leave out the opening cysteine and the closing phenylalanine or tryptophan.

V gene	J gene	CDR3 protein
TRBV9	TRBJ2-7	ASSSTGKEQY
TRBV18	TRBJ1-1	ASSQDRVRTEAF
TRBV7-6	TRBJ1-4	ASSLAGGVLEKLF
TRBV6-5	TRBJ2-7	ASSLQEGGPYEQY
TRBV7-2	TRBJ2-7	ASSLGGNPSYEQY
TRBV10-3	TRBJ2-3	AISESVLAGGTDTQY
TRBV18	TRBJ2-7	ASSPTGVEQY
TRBV6-1	TRBJ1-1	ASSEETAINTEAF
TRBV11-2	TRBJ2-7	ASSPAGTGEGEQY
TRBV4-1	TRBJ2-2	ASSPVGAGGPDVLF
TRBV18	TRBJ1-2	ASSPSGTANYGYT
TRBV7-3	TRBJ1-5	ASSPTGGWPQH
TRBV30	TRBJ1-4	ATTVRATNEKLF
TRBV18	TRBJ2-5	ASSPPGTGGRETQY
TRBV4-1	TRBJ1-1	ASSQVWGGTEAF
TRBV5-1	TRBJ2-1	ASSGGGTSYNEQF
TRBV19	TRBJ1-5	ASNIGEFNQPQH
TRBV2	TRBJ2-5	ASSEDIETQY
TRBV11-3	TRBJ2-1	ASSYVSGRGNEQF
TRBV18	TRBJ2-1	ASSPLPSGGSYNEQF
TRBV15	TRBJ2-2	ATSSLDRLNTGELF
TRBV5-4	TRBJ2-3	ASSLNPTGDTQY
TRBV27	TRBJ1-2	ASRRDPWGYT
TRBV19	TRBJ2-7	ASSTSLSWPYEQY
TRBV9	TRBJ1-5	ASSLEGQHNQPQH
TRBV5-1	TRBJ2-2	ASSPRQENTGELF
TRBV30	TRBJ2-3	AWSSHPSSGGVDTQY
TRBV9	TRBJ2-2	ASSFLGTSGGPNTGELF
TRBV30	TRBJ2-1	AWNYRGLYNEQF
TRBV29-1	TRBJ1-5	SVGGGQGASDQPQH
TRBV29-1	TRBJ2-3	SGRGTSGSTDTQY
TRBV19	TRBJ2-2	ASRLDRFAGGELF
TRBV7-8	TRBJ1-2	ASSLDSGQFNYGYT